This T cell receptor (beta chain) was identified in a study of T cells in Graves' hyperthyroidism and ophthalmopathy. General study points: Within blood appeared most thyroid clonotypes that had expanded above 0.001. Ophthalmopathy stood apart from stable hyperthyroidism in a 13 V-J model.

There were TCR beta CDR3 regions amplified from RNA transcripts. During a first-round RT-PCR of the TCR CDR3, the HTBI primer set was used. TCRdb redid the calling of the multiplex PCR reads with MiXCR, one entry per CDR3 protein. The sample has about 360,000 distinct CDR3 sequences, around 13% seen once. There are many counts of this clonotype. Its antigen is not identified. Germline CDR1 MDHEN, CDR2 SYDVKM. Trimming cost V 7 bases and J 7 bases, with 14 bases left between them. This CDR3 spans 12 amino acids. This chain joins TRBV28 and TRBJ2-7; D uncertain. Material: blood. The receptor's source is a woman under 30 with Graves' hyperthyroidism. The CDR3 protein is CASTTSYLEQYF. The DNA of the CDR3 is TGTGCCAGCACCACATCGTACTTGGAGCAGTACTTC.